A single sample is the source of the 4 T cell receptor beta chains below, sequenced in a study. TCRdb re-derived calls from the RT-PCR reads in MiXCR, one entry per CDR3 protein. The data show fewer than 800,000 distinct CDR3 sequences, 12% to 15% seen once. The sequencing input was memory CD4+ T cells from blood. These receptors originate from a female donor in good health, serving as a healthy control.

The rearrangement uses TRBV20-1 and TRBJ1-1, with unresolved D. This CDR3 has 11 amino acids. Looked up from germline, CDR1 is DFQATT and CDR2 is SNEGSKA (reference sequence). The CDR3 coding sequence is TGCAGACCAGGAGGGATCACTGAAGCTTTCTTT. Its protein product is CRPGGITEAFF.

The V call is TRBV18, the J call TRBJ2-5, with 8 bases fitting TRBD1. The CDR3 consists of 14 residues. The germline CDR1 and CDR2 sequences are KGHSH and LQKENI. V gave up 3 bases and J gave up 7 bases; unmatched junction bases: 7. CDR3 protein: CASSPDGQGGTQYF. The CDR3 coding sequence is TGTGCCAGCTCACCCGACGGACAGGGAGGGACCCAGTACTTC.

In this sample, this clonotype turned up many times. Here the CDR3 reads CASSLGFDISGNTIYF. Here the CDR3 DNA reads TGCGCCAGCAGCTTGGGTTTCGACATCTCTGGAAACACCATATATTTT. The chain recombines TRBV5-1 with TRBJ1-3; D ambiguous. CDR1 and CDR2 from the germline V gene are SGHRS and YFSETQ. Trimming shortened V by 0 bases and J by 0 bases, and 10 bases separated the two germline ends. The CDR3 totals 16 residues.

The chain joins TRBV7-9 to TRBJ1-6; D gene ambiguous. Germline V gives CDR1 SEHNR, CDR2 FQNEAQ (reference sequence). Trimming removed 2 bases from V and 8 bases from J, with 10 bases in between. The CDR3 consists of 14 residues. CDR3 residues: CASSLSGFYSPLHF. The CDR3, as DNA: TGTGCCAGCAGCTTATCTGGTTTCTATTCACCCCTCCACTTT.